This entry is about one TCR beta chain. Its cognate antigen is unknown. Using immunoSEQ multiplex PCR, the repertoire was profiled, and TCRdb retains in-frame clones only, with some absent. The sample includes tens of thousands of clones, just over 95% of them seen just once. This sample is drawn from a study of siplizumab effects on memory and regulatory T cells. Whole-study results and caveats: The diversity of naive T cells seemed greater than that of memory cells, and their alloresponse contribution seemed major. Suppressive capability of dividing Tregs from siplizumab cultures went unverified.

V dropped 3 bases and J dropped 0 bases, with 8 bases sitting between them. There are 14 residues in the CDR3. CDR1 is SEHNR and CDR2 is FQNEAQ in the germline V gene (reference sequence). A few donor pairs also had unstimulated CD4+ and CD8+ naive and memory subsets sequenced. This receptor was obtained from a human donor in good health. The chain carries TRBV7-9 and TRBJ1-2; D remains ambiguous. Sequences were obtained from naive CD8+ T cells sorted from blood. Here the CDR3 DNA reads TGTGCCAGCAGCTTCGGGATAGCTAACTATGGCTACACCTTC. Its protein is CASSFGIANYGYTF. The variable domain in full, completed from reference TRBV7-9 and TRBJ1-2, reads DTGVSQNPRHKITKRGQNVTFRCDPISEHNRLYWYRQTLGQGPEFLTYFQNEAQLEKSRLLSDRFSAERPKGSFSTLEIQRTEQGDSAMYLCASSFGIANYGYTFGSGTRLTVV.